These 30 T cell receptor beta chains were all obtained from the same sample, sequenced in a study of cytomegalovirus exposure and HLA in healthy donors. The PCR had 60 Vbeta and 13 Jbeta primers. Clones were read by immunoSEQ multiplex PCR, and TCRdb kept only the in-frame ones, dropping some. Seen here are around 65,000 clones, about 78% observed once, and the top ten hold 2.5% to 3.5%. Material: PBMCs. The receptor source for this set is a girl between 10 and 17 years old in good health and CMV-seropositive.

The rearrangement links TRBV13 to TRBJ1-1; D perhaps matches TRBD1 (6 bases). V was clipped by 9 bases and J by 1 base, with 18 bases between them. This CDR3 is built from 15 residues. Germline V gene sequence: CDR1 PRHDT, CDR2 FYEKMQ (reference sequence). CDR3 bases: TGTGCCAGTCAAACAGGGCGACGGGGGAACACTGAAGCTTTCTTT. Protein sequence: CASQTGRRGNTEAFF.

The chain links TRBV2 to TRBJ1-1; no firm D call. Trimming shortened V by 7 bases and J by 4 bases, and 7 bases separated the two germline ends. This CDR3 has 11 residues. CDR1 and CDR2 from the germline V gene are SNHLY and FYNNEI. For the CDR3, the DNA is TGTGCCAGCAACCAGGTCACTGAAGCTTTCTTT. Encoded protein: CASNQVTEAFF.

The chain employs TRBV6-5 and TRBJ2-1; D unresolved. The CDR3 has 13 residues. The V end was cut by 0 bases, the J end by 11 bases, with 11 bases between. Germline-derived CDR1 and CDR2 are MNHEY and SVGAGI. The CDR3 DNA reads as TGTGCCAGCAGTTACTCTGGGCGTCGTCAGCAGTTCTTC. This encodes CASSYSGRRQQFF.

This rearrangement joins TRBV5-1 to TRBJ2-5; TRBD1 matches 10 bases. The CDR3 totals 16 residues. Germline trimming cut 0 bases from V and 5 bases from J; bases unmatched to any gene: 7. Germline assignment: CDR1 SGHRS and CDR2 YFSETQ. CDR3 in amino acids: CASSLARQGAGETQYF. Here the CDR3 DNA reads TGCGCCAGCAGCTTGGCCCGACAGGGGGCGGGGGAGACCCAGTACTTC.

This sequence joins TRBV4-1 and TRBJ1-3; 8 nucleotides match TRBD1. With V trimmed by 0 bases and J by 2 bases, 12 bases remained unmatched. The germline V gene encodes CDR1 MGHRA and CDR2 YSYEKL. The CDR3 contains 19 residues. CDR3 loop: CASSQETGQGGGPGNTIYF. CDR3 nucleotides: TGCGCCAGCAGCCAAGAGACAGGACAGGGTGGGGGGCCTGGAAACACCATATATTTT.

This clone appeared a single time. The chain carries TRBV4-1 and TRBJ1-2, with 9 bases lining up with TRBD1. This CDR3 has 15 residues. V was pared by 3 bases and J by 4 bases, with 6 bases of the junction left unmatched. Germline lookup yields CDR1 MGHRA and CDR2 YSYEKL. The CDR3 spells CASSHGDRVIYGYTF. CDR3 nucleotide sequence: TGCGCCAGCAGCCATGGGGACAGGGTTATCTATGGCTACACCTTC.

The chain joins TRBV2 to TRBJ2-1, with TRBD2 identical over 8 bases. V gave up 4 bases and J gave up 5 bases; unmatched junction bases: 4. From germline, CDR1 is SNHLY and CDR2 FYNNEI. This CDR3 has 14 amino acids. CDR3 loop: CASSVSGDDNEQFF. The DNA of the CDR3 is TGTGCCAGCAGTGTTAGCGGGGACGACAATGAGCAGTTCTTC.

This rearrangement joins TRBV7-2 to TRBJ1-1; TRBD1 agrees at 7 bases. The CDR3 has 15 residues. Germline loops: CDR1 SGHTA, CDR2 FQGNSA. With 3 bases clipped from V and 4 bases from J, the junction kept 8 bases outside the gene matches. CDR3 bases: TGTGCCAGCAGCTTCACCTCGGACAGGACCACTGAAGCTTTCTTT. Residues: CASSFTSDRTTEAFF.

The rearrangement uses TRBV11-2 and TRBJ1-4; TRBD1 matches at 8 bases. CDR3 length: 16 amino acids. The germline CDR1 and CDR2 sequences are SGHAT and FQNNGV. V lost 2 bases to trimming and J lost 3 bases; unmatched junction nucleotides: 5. CDR3 loop: CASSLWRDRPNEKLFF. The CDR3 DNA follows: TGTGCCAGCAGCTTATGGCGGGACAGGCCTAATGAAAAACTGTTTTTT.

The genes are TRBV30 and TRBJ1-2; no clear D. V gave up 1 base and J gave up 4 bases, with 10 bases separating them. Looked up from germline, CDR1 is GTSNPN and CDR2 is SVGIG (reference sequence). This CDR3 spans 13 amino acids. CDR3 sequence (DNA): TGTGCCTGGAGTGGGTCGACTGGCTATGGCTACACCTTC. Protein: CAWSGSTGYGYTF.

This clone was seen just once. This chain links TRBV5-1 with TRBJ2-3; 11 positions match TRBD2. V trimming: 6 bases; J trimming: 0 bases; junction bases outside the gene matches: 3. CDR3 length: 15 amino acids. From germline, CDR1 is SGHRS and CDR2 YFSETQ. The CDR3 nucleotides read TGCGCCAGCACTCTAGCGGGGGGAAGCACAGATACGCAGTATTTT. It specifies CASTLAGGSTDTQYF.

The chain is built from TRBV9 and TRBJ1-4, with 8 bases identical to TRBD1. The CDR3 runs 19 residues. Germline V CDR1 and CDR2: SGDLS, YYNGEE. The V and J ends lost 0 bases and 0 bases, in that order; junction bases with no gene match: 10. The CDR3 sequence is CASSVALGTGASTNEKLFF. DNA of the CDR3: TGTGCCAGCAGCGTAGCTCTTGGGACAGGAGCCTCAACTAATGAAAAACTGTTTTTT.

This chain links TRBV7-6 with TRBJ2-5; 7 bases agree with TRBD2. The end of the DNA is better explained by TRBJ2-7, so the J call may be wrong. From germline, CDR1 is SGHVS and CDR2 FNYEAQ. The CDR3 is made up of 14 amino acids. The CDR3 DNA sequence: TGTGCCAGCAGCTTAGCGGGAGGGAGCTACGAGCAGTACTTC. Residues: CASSLAGGSYEQYF.

This clone was observed a few times. Germline and junction disagree at one end, which may indicate a read error. The rearrangement uses TRBV7-7 and TRBJ2-7; D uncertain. The germline gives CDR1 SSHAT, CDR2 FNYEAQ (reference sequence). The CDR3 runs 15 residues. This CDR3 reads CASSPARSLLYEQYF. CDR3 DNA: TGTGCTAGCAGCCCTGCTAGGTCCTTACTTTACGAGCAGTACTTC.

The chain combines TRBV6-6 with TRBJ2-5; 9 positions match TRBD2. Unmatched junction bases numbered 5, after V lost 8 bases and J lost 4 bases. Germline V gene sequence: CDR1 MNHNY, CDR2 SVGAGI (reference sequence). The CDR3 contains 13 residues. The CDR3: CASRTTSGETQYF. Here the CDR3 DNA reads TGTGCCAGCCGTACGACTAGCGGAGAGACCCAGTACTTC.

The rearrangement joins TRBV7-8 to TRBJ1-1; 9 bases match TRBD1. CDR3 length: 16 amino acids. V gave up 4 bases and J gave up 0 bases; unmatched junction bases: 6. Germline-derived CDR1 and CDR2 are SGHVS and FQNEAQ. CDR3 in amino acids: CASSSGTGRLNTEAFF. The CDR3, as DNA: TGTGCCAGCAGCTCCGGGACAGGGAGGCTGAACACTGAAGCTTTCTTT.

The gene calls are TRBV5-6 and TRBJ2-2; 10 nucleotides line up with TRBD2. The V and J ends lost 1 base and 7 bases, in that order; junction bases with no gene match: 7. The V gene's germline CDR1 is SGHDT and CDR2 YYEEEE. The CDR3 extends over 16 amino acids. For the CDR3, the DNA is TGTGCCAGCAGCTTGTTTCTAGCGGGAGCGATCGGGGAGCTGTTTTTT. It specifies CASSLFLAGAIGELFF.

The J gene is TRBJ1-4, the V gene TRBV28, with a tentative D call TRBD1 (6 bases). V was trimmed by 6 bases and J by 4 bases, leaving 9 bases between them. The germline gives CDR1 MDHEN, CDR2 SYDVKM. The CDR3 is made up of 13 amino acids. This CDR3 is CASREGGNEKLFF. The CDR3 DNA follows: TGTGCCAGCAGAGAAGGGGGTAATGAAAAACTGTTTTTT.

The chain recombines TRBV7-9 with TRBJ1-3; 7 bases match TRBD1. The V and J ends lost 5 bases and 2 bases, in that order; junction bases with no gene match: 3. The germline CDR1 and CDR2 sequences are SEHNR and FQNEAQ (reference sequence). The CDR3 loop spans 14 amino acids. Here the CDR3 reads CASSTGQPGNTIYF. In DNA form, the CDR3 reads TGTGCCAGCAGCACGGGACAGCCTGGAAACACCATATATTTT. Full variable domain (missing parts from reference TRBV7-9 and TRBJ1-3): DTGVSQNPRHKITKRGQNVTFRCDPISEHNRLYWYRQTLGQGPEFLTYFQNEAQLEKSRLLSDRFSAERPKGSFSTLEIQRTEQGDSAMYLCASSTGQPGNTIYFGEGSWLTVV.

The chain has TRBV7-9 and TRBJ2-7, with TRBD2 matching over 9 bases. Trimming removed 1 base from V and 9 bases from J; junction bases left unmatched: 7. The CDR3 is made up of 14 amino acids. CDR1 and CDR2 (germline): SEHNR, FQNEAQ (reference sequence). CDR3 residues: CASSLVASGALQYF. The CDR3 nucleotides read TGTGCCAGCAGCTTAGTAGCTAGCGGGGCCTTGCAGTACTTC.

This chain uses TRBV19 with TRBJ2-7, with TRBD2 matching over 7 bases. CDR1 is LNHDA and CDR2 is SQIVND in the germline V gene (reference sequence). The ends lost 9 bases at V and 3 bases at J; junction bases unmatched: 14. CDR3 length equals 15 residues. The chain's CDR3 is CASAFRDGLGYEQYF. CDR3 DNA sequence: TGTGCCAGCGCCTTCCGGGACGGACTAGGCTACGAGCAGTACTTC.

The V gene is TRBV2, the J gene TRBJ2-5, with D unclear. Germline CDR1 is SNHLY and CDR2 is FYNNEI. There are 14 residues in the CDR3. Trimming cost V 5 bases and J 2 bases, with 12 bases left between them. The CDR3 bases are TGTGCCAGCAGTACACAGACCCCTCAAGAGACCCAGTACTTC. It yields the protein CASSTQTPQETQYF.

The chain is built from TRBV4-2 and TRBJ1-1; 8 bases align to TRBD1. The CDR3 has 14 amino acids. J gave up 1 base and V 6 bases, and 4 bases lay outside the gene matches. Germline values: CDR1 LGHNA, CDR2 YNFKEQ. This CDR3 is CASRPGTGNTEAFF. CDR3 coding DNA: TGTGCCAGCAGGCCCGGGACAGGGAACACTGAAGCTTTCTTT.

J is TRBJ2-5 and V is TRBV7-9; D is perhaps TRBD2 (6 bases). The germline V gene has CDR1 SEHNR and CDR2 FQNEAQ (reference sequence). This CDR3 is 12 amino acids long. Trimming cost V 5 bases and J 7 bases, with 11 bases left between them. CDR3: CASSRETGTQYF. For the CDR3, the DNA is TGTGCCAGCAGCCGGGAGACCGGGACCCAGTACTTC.

For the CDR3, the DNA is TGCGCCAGCAGCCCAGCAGGGGGGAAGAACTATGGCTACACCTTC. It codes for CASSPAGGKNYGYTF. V is TRBV4-1 and J is TRBJ1-2; 7 positions match TRBD1. The CDR3 has 15 residues. V lost 4 bases to trimming and J lost 2 bases; unmatched junction nucleotides: 7. Germline V lookup: CDR1 MGHRA, CDR2 YSYEKL.

The chain combines TRBV29-1 with TRBJ1-4, with a tentative D call TRBD1 (6 bases). The CDR3 sequence is 12 residues long. Germline CDR1 and CDR2: SQVTM and ANQGSEA. The ends were cut back, 2 bases at V and 13 bases at J, with 14 bases in the middle. The CDR3 spells CSVERQTGSLFF. The CDR3 DNA reads TGCAGCGTTGAACGTCAAACAGGGTCACTGTTTTTT.

This chain links TRBV4-1 with TRBJ1-2; possibly TRBD1 for D (6 bases). Germline V gene lookup returns CDR1 MGHRA and CDR2 YSYEKL. V was pared by 3 bases and J by 4 bases, with 15 bases between. The CDR3 has 15 residues. CDR3 sequence: CASSHPKQGLYGYTF. Written as DNA, the CDR3 is TGCGCCAGCAGCCACCCAAAACAGGGTCTCTATGGCTACACCTTC.

The V and J genes are TRBV9 and TRBJ2-7; D gene uncertain. V lost 0 bases and J 2 bases, leaving 9 bases between the germline ends. The CDR3 runs to 14 residues. Per the germline V gene, CDR1 is SGDLS and CDR2 is YYNGEE. The CDR3: CASSVGDSPYEQYF. CDR3 nucleotide sequence: TGTGCCAGCAGCGTAGGAGACTCACCCTACGAGCAGTACTTC.

V is TRBV2 and J is TRBJ1-1, with 9 bases lining up with TRBD1. Germline CDR1 reads SNHLY; CDR2 reads FYNNEI. CDR3 length: 14 amino acids. The V segment lost 3 bases and the J segment 6 bases; nucleotides outside the gene matches: 5. CDR3 sequence (DNA): TGTGCCAGCAGTGAGGACAGGGGCCCCCCTGAAGCTTTCTTT. Translation gives CASSEDRGPPEAFF.

The chain carries TRBV6-5 and TRBJ1-1; D unresolved. V was clipped by 10 bases and J by 3 bases, with 18 bases between them. This CDR3 is 14 amino acids long. From germline, CDR1 is MNHEY and CDR2 SVGAGI. CDR3 loop: CATRPPGSDTEAFF. In DNA, the CDR3 is TGTGCCACCCGTCCCCCAGGATCGGACACTGAAGCTTTCTTT.